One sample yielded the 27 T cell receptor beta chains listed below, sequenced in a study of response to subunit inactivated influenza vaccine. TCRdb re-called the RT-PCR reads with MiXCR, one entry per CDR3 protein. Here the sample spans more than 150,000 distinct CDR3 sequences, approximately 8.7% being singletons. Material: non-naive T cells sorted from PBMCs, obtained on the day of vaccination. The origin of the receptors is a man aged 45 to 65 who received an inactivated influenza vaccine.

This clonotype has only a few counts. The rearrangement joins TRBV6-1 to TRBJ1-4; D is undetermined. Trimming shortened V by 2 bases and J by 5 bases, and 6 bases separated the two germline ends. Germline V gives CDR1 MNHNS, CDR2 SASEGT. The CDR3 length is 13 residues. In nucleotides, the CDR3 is TGTGCCAGCAGTGAAACATACAATGAAAAACTGTTTTTT. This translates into CASSETYNEKLFF.

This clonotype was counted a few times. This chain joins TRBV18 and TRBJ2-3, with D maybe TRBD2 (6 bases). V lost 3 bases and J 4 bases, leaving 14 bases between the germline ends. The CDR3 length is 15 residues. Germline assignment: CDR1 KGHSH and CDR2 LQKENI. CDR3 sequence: CASSPGRGRSDTQYF. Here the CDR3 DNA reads TGTGCCAGCTCACCCGGCCGGGGGAGGTCAGATACGCAGTATTTT. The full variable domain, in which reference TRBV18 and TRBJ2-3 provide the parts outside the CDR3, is NAGVMQNPRHLVRRRGQEARLRCSPMKGHSHVYWYRQLPEEGLKFMVYLQKENIIDESGMPKERFSAEFPKEGPSILRIQQVVRGDSAAYFCASSPGRGRSDTQYFGPGTRLTVL.

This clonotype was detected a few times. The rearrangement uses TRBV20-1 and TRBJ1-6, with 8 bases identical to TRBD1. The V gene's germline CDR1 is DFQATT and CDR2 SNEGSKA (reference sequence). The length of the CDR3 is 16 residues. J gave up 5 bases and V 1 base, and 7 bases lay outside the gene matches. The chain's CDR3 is CSARAGGDTHNSPLHF. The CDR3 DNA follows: TGCAGTGCTAGAGCAGGGGGCGATACCCATAATTCACCCCTCCACTTT.

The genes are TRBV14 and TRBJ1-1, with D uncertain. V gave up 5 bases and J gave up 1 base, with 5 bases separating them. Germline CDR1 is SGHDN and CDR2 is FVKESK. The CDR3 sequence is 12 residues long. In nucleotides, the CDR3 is TGTGCCAGCAGCAAACAGAACACTGAAGCTTTCTTT. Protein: CASSKQNTEAFF.

CDR3 coding DNA: TGTGCCAGCAGCCGAATGGGGGATATGAGAACAGATACGCAGTATTTT. Translated, it gives CASSRMGDMRTDTQYF. The V gene is TRBV7-2, the J gene TRBJ2-3, with D possibly being TRBD1 or TRBD2 (5 bases each). The CDR3 is made up of 16 amino acids. Germline CDR1 and CDR2: SGHTA and FQGNSA. The V and J ends lost 5 bases and 3 bases respectively, with 18 bases between them.

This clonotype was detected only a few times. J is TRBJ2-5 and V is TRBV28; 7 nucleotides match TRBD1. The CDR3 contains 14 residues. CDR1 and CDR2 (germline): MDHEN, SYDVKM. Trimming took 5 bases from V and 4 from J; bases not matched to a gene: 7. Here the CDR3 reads CASSLRTGLETQYF. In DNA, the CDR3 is TGTGCCAGCAGTCTCCGGACAGGTTTAGAGACCCAGTACTTC.

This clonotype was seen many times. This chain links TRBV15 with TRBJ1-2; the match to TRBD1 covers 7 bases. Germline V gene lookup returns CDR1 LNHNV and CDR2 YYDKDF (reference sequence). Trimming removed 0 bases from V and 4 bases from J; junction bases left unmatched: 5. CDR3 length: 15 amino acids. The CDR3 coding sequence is TGTGCCACCAGCAGAGATTCTCGGACAGGCTATGGCTACACCTTC. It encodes CATSRDSRTGYGYTF.

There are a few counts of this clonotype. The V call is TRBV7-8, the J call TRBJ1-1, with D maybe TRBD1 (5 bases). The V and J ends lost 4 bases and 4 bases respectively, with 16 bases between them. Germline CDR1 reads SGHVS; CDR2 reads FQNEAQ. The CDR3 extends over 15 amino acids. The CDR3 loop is CASSYRDFQGTEAFF. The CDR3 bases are TGTGCCAGCAGCTACCGGGACTTCCAGGGCACTGAAGCTTTCTTT.

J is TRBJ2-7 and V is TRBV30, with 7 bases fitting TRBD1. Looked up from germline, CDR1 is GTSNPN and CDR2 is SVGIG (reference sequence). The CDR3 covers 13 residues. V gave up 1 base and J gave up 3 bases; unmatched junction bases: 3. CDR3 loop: CAWSEGQIYEQYF. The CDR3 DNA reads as TGTGCCTGGAGTGAGGGACAGATCTACGAGCAGTACTTC.

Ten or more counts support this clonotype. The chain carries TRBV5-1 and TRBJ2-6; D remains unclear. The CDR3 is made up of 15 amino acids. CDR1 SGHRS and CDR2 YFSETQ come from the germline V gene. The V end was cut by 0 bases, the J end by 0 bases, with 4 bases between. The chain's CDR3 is CASSLANSGANVLTF. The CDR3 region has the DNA TGCGCCAGCAGCTTGGCCAACTCTGGGGCCAACGTCCTGACTTTC.

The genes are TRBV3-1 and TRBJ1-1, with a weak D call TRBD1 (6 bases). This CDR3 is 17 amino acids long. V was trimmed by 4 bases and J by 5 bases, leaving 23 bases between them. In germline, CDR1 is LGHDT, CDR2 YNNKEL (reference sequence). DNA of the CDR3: TGTGCCAGCAGCCCTGGGGGCCCGTCCAGGGGTAATACTGAAGCTTTCTTT. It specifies CASSPGGPSRGNTEAFF.

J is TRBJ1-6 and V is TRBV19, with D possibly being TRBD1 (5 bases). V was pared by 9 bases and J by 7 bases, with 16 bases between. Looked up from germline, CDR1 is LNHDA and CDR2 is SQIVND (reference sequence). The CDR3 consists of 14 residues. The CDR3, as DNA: TGTGCCAGCGCCCGGGACCGGCAGAATTCACCCCTCCACTTT. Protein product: CASARDRQNSPLHF.

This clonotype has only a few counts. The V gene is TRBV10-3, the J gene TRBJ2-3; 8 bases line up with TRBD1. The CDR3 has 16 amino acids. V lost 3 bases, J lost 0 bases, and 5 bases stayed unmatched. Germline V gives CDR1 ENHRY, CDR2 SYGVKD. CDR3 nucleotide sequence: TGTGCCATCAGTGATGGGCGGACAGGGAGCACAGATACGCAGTATTTT. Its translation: CAISDGRTGSTDTQYF.

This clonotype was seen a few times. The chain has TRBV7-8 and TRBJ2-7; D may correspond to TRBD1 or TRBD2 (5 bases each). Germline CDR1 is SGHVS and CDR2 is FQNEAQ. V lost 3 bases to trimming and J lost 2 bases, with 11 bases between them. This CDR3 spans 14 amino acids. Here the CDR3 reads CASSLGRIAYEQYF. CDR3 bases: TGTGCCAGCAGCTTGGGACGGATAGCCTACGAGCAGTACTTC.

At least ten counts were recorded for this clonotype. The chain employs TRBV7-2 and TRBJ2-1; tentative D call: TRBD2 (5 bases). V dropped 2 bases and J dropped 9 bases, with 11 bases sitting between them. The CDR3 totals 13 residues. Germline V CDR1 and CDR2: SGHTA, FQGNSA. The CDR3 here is CASSLLLRGEQFF. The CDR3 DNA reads TGTGCCAGCAGCTTATTACTACGGGGTGAGCAGTTCTTC.

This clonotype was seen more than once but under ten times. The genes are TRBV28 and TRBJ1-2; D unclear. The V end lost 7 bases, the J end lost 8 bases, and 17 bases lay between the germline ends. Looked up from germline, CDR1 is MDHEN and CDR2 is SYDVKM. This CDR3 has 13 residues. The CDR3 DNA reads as TGTGCCAGCACCTCGGGGTCCTCTAGGGGCTACACCTTC. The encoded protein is CASTSGSSRGYTF.

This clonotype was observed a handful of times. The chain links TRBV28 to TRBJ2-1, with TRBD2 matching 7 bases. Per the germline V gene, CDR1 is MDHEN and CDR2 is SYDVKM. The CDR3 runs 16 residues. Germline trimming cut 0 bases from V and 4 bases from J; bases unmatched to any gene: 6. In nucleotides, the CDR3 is TGTGCCAGCAGTTTATGGTCCAGCGGGAATTACAATGAGCAGTTCTTC. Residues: CASSLWSSGNYNEQFF. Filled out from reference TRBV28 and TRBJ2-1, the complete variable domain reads DVKVTQSSRYLVKRTGEKVFLECVQDMDHENMFWYRQDPGLGLRLIYFSYDVKMKEKGDIPEGYSVSREKKERFSLILESASTNQTSMYLCASSLWSSGNYNEQFFGPGTRLTVL.

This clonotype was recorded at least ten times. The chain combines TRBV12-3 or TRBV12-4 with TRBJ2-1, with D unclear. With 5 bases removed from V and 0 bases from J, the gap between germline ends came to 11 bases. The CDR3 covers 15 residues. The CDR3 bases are TGTGCCAGCAGTCCCCTTATAAGCTCCTACAATGAGCAGTTCTTC. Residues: CASSPLISSYNEQFF.

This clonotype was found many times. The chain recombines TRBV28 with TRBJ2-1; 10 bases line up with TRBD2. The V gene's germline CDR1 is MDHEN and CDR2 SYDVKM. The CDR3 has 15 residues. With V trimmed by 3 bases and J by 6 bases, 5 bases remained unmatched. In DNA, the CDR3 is TGTGCCAGCAGTTTGATAGCGGGAGGCTTCAATGAGCAGTTCTTC. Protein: CASSLIAGGFNEQFF.

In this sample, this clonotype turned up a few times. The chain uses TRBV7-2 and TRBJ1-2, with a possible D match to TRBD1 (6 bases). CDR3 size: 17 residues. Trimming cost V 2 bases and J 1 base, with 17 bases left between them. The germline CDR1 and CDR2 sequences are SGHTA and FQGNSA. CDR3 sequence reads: CASSLFLGADLNYGYTF. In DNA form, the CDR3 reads TGTGCCAGCAGCTTATTTCTGGGGGCCGATCTTAACTATGGCTACACCTTC.

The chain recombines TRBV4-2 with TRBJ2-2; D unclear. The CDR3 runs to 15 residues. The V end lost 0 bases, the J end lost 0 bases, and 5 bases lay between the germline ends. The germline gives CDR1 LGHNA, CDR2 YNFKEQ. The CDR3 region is CASSQEGANTGELFF. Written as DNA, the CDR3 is TGTGCCAGCAGCCAAGAGGGTGCGAACACCGGGGAGCTGTTTTTT.

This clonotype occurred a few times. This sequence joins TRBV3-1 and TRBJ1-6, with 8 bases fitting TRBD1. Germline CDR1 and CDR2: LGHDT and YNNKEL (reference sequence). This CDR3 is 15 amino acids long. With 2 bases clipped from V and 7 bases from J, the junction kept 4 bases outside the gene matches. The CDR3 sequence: CASSQQGAPNSPLHF. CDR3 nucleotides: TGTGCCAGCAGCCAACAGGGGGCGCCGAATTCACCCCTCCACTTT.

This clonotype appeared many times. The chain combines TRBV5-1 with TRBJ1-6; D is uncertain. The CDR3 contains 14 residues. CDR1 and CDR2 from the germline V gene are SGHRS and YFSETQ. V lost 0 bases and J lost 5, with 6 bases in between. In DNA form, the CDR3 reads TGCGCCAGCAGCTTGGACACCGATAATTCACCCCTCCACTTT. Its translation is CASSLDTDNSPLHF.

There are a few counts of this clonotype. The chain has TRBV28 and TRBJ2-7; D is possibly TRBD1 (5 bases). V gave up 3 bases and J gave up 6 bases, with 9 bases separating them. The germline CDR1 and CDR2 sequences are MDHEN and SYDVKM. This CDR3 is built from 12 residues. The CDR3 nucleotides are TGTGCCAGCAGTTTGAGCAGGGTCGAGCAGTACTTC. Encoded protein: CASSLSRVEQYF.

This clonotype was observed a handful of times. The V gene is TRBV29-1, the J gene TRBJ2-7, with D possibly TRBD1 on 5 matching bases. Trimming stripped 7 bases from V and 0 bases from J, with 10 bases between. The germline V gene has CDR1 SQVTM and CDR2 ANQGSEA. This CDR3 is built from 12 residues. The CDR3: CSAKTDSYEQYF. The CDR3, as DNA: TGCAGCGCCAAGACAGACTCCTACGAGCAGTACTTC.

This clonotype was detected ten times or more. The CDR3 loop is CSATNPSLITNEKLFF. In DNA form, the CDR3 reads TGCAGTGCAACCAACCCGTCACTTATAACTAATGAAAAACTGTTTTTT. The V gene is TRBV20-1, the J gene TRBJ1-4; D ambiguous. This CDR3 has 16 amino acids. CDR1 is DFQATT and CDR2 is SNEGSKA in the germline V gene (reference sequence). The germline V and J ends were trimmed by 6 bases and 1 base, with 18 bases remaining between them.

The CDR3 bases are TGCGCCAGCAGCCCGCTTCCGGGACTGGGTTTCGGGGCCAACGTCCTGACTTTC. Protein sequence: CASSPLPGLGFGANVLTF. The chain uses TRBV4-1 and TRBJ2-6; maybe TRBD2 (6 bases). Per germline, CDR1 MGHRA and CDR2 YSYEKL. The CDR3 contains 18 residues. The V gene lost 4 bases and the J gene lost 4 bases, with 20 bases spanning the gap.